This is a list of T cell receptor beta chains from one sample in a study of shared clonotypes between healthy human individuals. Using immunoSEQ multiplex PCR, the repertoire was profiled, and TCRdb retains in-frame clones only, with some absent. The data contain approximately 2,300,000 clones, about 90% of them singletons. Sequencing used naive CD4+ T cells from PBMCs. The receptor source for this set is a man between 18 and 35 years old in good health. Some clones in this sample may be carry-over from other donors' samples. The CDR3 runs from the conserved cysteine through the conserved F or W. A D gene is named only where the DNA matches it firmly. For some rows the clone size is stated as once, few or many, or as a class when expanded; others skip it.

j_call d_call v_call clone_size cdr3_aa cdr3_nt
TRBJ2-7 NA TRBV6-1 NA CASRRSFGSADEQYF TGTGCCAGCAGACGTTCATTCGGGTCCGCGGACGAGCAGTACTTC
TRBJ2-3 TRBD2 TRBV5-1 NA CASSSSGSGTDTQYF TGCGCCAGCAGCTCTAGCGGTAGTGGCACAGATACGCAGTATTTT
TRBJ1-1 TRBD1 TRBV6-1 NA CASLSMGTGNTEAFF TGTGCCAGCCTTTCTATGGGGACAGGGAACACTGAAGCTTTCTTT
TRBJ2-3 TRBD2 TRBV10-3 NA CATRPSGRTDTQYF TGTGCCACAAGACCTAGCGGCCGCACAGATACGCAGTATTTT
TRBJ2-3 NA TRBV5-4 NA CASSWGVSTDTQYF TGTGCCAGCAGCTGGGGGGTCAGCACAGATACGCAGTATTTT
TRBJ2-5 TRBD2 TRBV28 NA CASGRLAGGIETQYF TGTGCCAGCGGCCGACTAGCGGGAGGGATTGAGACCCAGTACTTC
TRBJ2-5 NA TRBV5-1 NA CASSLGRIQETQYF TGCGCCAGCAGCTTGGGGCGGATCCAAGAGACCCAGTACTTC
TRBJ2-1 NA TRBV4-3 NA CASSQESGSSYNEQFF TGCGCCAGCAGCCAAGAGTCAGGAAGCTCCTACAATGAGCAGTTCTTC
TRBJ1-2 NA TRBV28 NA CASSLFHSPGYGYTF TGTGCCAGCAGTTTATTCCACAGCCCAGGGTATGGCTACACCTTC
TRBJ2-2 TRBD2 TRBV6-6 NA CASSPGLAASGELFF TGTGCCAGCAGTCCGGGACTAGCGGCGAGCGGGGAGCTGTTTTTT
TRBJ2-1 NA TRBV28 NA CASSSPGLGDEQFF TGTGCCAGCAGTTCCCCGGGGCTAGGTGATGAGCAGTTCTTC
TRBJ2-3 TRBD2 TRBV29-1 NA CSVVTSGSTDTQYF TGCAGCGTCGTGACTAGCGGGAGCACAGATACGCAGTATTTT
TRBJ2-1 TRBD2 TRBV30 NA CAWKTGGSYNEQFF TGTGCCTGGAAAACGGGGGGCTCCTACAATGAGCAGTTCTTC
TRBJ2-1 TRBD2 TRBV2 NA CASSPSGRESVQFF TGTGCCAGCAGCCCATCGGGGCGGGAGAGTGTGCAGTTCTTC
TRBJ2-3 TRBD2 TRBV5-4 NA CASSLNSGRALGGTQYF TGTGCCAGCAGCTTAAATAGCGGGAGGGCCTTGGGGGGTACGCAGTATTTT
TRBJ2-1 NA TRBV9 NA CASSVERGAYDEQFF TGTGCCAGCAGCGTAGAGAGGGGTGCGTACGATGAGCAGTTCTTC
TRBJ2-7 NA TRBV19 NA CASSPGGSGGAYEQYF TGTGCCAGTAGTCCAGGGGGTAGCGGAGGGGCCTACGAGCAGTACTTC
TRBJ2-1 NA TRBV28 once CASSFLGAISYNEQFF TGTGCCAGCAGTTTTCTGGGGGCTATCTCCTACAATGAGCAGTTCTTC
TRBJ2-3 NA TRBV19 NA CASSRLLPTDTQYF TGTGCCAGTAGTAGGCTTCTACCCACAGATACGCAGTATTTT
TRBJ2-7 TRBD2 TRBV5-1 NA CASSFTSGRSSYEQYF TGCGCCAGCAGCTTTACTAGCGGGAGGAGCTCCTACGAGCAGTACTTC
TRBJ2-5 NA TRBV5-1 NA CASSQTGQGYETQYF TGCGCCAGCAGCCAAACCGGTCAGGGATACGAGACCCAGTACTTC
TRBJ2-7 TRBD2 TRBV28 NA CASRTSLAGEQYF TGTGCCAGCAGGACGAGTCTAGCGGGCGAGCAGTACTTC
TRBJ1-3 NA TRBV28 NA CASSGSLSGNTIYF TGTGCCAGCAGTGGGAGCCTCTCTGGAAACACCATATATTTT
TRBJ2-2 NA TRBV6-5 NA CASRYFGSSGELFF TGTGCCAGCAGATACTTCGGGAGCTCCGGGGAGCTGTTTTTT
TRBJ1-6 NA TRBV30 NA CAWTLEDINSPLHF TGTGCCTGGACGTTAGAAGATATTAATTCACCCCTCCACTTT
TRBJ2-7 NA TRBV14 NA CASSQDDGSKYEQYF TGTGCCAGCAGCCAAGATGACGGGAGTAAGTACGAGCAGTACTTC
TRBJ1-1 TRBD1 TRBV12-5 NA CASADPLRQGGKAFF TGTGCTAGTGCCGACCCCCTTAGACAGGGCGGTAAAGCTTTCTTT
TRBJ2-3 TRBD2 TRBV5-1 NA CASSQGAASGRTDTQYF TGCGCCAGCAGCCAGGGGGCGGCTAGCGGGAGAACAGATACGCAGTATTTT
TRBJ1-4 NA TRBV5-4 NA CASSLGGLAGNEKLFF TGTGCCAGCAGCTTGGGAGGGCTGGCCGGAAATGAAAAACTGTTTTTT
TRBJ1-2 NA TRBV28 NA CASSQPPSGYTF TGTGCCAGCAGTCAGCCCCCAAGTGGCTACACCTTC
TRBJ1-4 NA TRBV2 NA CASSFGSEKLFF TGTGCCAGCAGTTTTGGAAGTGAAAAACTGTTTTTT
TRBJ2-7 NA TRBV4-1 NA CASSQGTTYTYEQYF TGCGCCAGCAGCCAAGGAACCACTTATACCTACGAGCAGTACTTC
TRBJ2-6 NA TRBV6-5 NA CASSYWGSGANVLTF TGTGCCAGCAGTTACTGGGGATCTGGGGCCAACGTCCTGACTTTC
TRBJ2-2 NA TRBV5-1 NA CASSFDSNTGELFF TGCGCCAGCAGCTTCGACTCGAACACCGGGGAGCTGTTTTTT
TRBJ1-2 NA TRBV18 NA CASSPRGEVYGYTF TGTGCCAGCTCACCTAGGGGGGAAGTCTATGGCTACACCTTC
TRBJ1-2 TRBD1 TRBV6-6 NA CASSYSGQNYGYTF TGTGCCAGCAGTTACTCGGGACAGAACTATGGCTACACCTTC
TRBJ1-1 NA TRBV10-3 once CAIRDVKEGSRTEAFF TGTGCCATCAGGGACGTGAAAGAAGGATCGAGAACTGAAGCTTTCTTT
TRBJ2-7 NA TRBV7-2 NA CASSAGQAYYEQYF TGTGCCAGCAGCGCCGGCCAGGCGTACTACGAGCAGTACTTC
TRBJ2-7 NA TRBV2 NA CASRQESEQYF TGTGCCAGCAGACAAGAGAGCGAGCAGTACTTC
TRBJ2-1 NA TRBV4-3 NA CASSQDWRVSYNEQFF TGCGCCAGCAGCCAAGATTGGAGGGTTTCCTACAATGAGCAGTTCTTC
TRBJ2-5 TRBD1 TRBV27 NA CASSSRDRGGRWETQYF TGTGCCAGCAGTTCACGGGACAGGGGTGGAAGATGGGAGACCCAGTACTTC
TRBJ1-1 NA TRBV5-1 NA CASSLAGPNTEAFF TGCGCCAGCAGCTTGGCAGGTCCGAACACTGAAGCTTTCTTT
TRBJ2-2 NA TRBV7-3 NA CASSLMGQGMAGELFF TGTGCCAGCAGCTTGATGGGGCAGGGAATGGCCGGGGAGCTGTTTTTT
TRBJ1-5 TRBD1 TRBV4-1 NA CASSHGPGTGSVSNQPQHF TGCGCCAGCAGCCACGGCCCCGGGACAGGGTCGGTTAGCAATCAGCCCCAGCATTTT
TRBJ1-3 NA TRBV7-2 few CASSLQGSSGNTIYF TGTGCCAGCAGCCTCCAAGGTAGCTCTGGAAACACCATATATTTT
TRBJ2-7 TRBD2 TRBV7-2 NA CASSPRASGATYEQYF TGTGCCAGCAGCCCCCGGGCTAGCGGGGCAACCTACGAGCAGTACTTC